The T cell receptor beta chain under discussion was sequenced for a study of blood T cells in healthy people across ages. Together with a sample-barcoded 5' primer, a J-beta primer mix was included in a second PCR lasting roughly 6 to 12 cycles. TCRdb passed the 5' RACE reads through MiXCR, listing each CDR3 protein once. The table lists 800,000 to 1,300,000 distinct CDR3 sequences, around 25% of them singletons. Trimming cost V 1 base and J 5 bases, with 9 bases left between them. Germline CDR1 reads SGDLS; CDR2 reads YYNGEE. This CDR3 is 14 amino acids long. This clonotype came up a few times. Its antigen is not known. Findings and caveats of the study: Higher diversity and more naive CD4+ cells were features of long-lived donors, compared to aged donors. A roughly linear fall in TCR beta diversity per million T cells was seen with increasing age.

These sequences were also reported in another study, on T cells of mothers and their children. According to that study: The second PCR's M1S primer added sample barcodes and 2-4 random nucleotides.

The clonotype was recovered from a girl aged 2 to 9 in good health. The V and J genes are TRBV9 and TRBJ2-2, with D unclear. Specimen: blood. Here the CDR3 DNA reads TGTGCCAGCAGCGTATTCGCAGAGACCGGGGAGCTGTTTTTT. As protein: CASSVFAETGELFF.